Below, 27 T cell receptor beta chains from the same sample are listed, as sequenced in a study of tumor and adjacent non-tumor tissue in lung cancer. TCRbeta libraries were built with three rounds of nested PCR, modified from ARM-PCR. TCRdb redid the calling of the multiplex PCR reads with MiXCR, one entry per CDR3 protein. The sample contains some 77,000 distinct CDR3 sequences, around two thirds of which appear only once. No cell sorting was done before RNA was extracted from the tissue. Sequencing was carried out using lung tumor tissue. The receptors were sampled from a woman in her sixties or seventies with non-small cell lung cancer.

In the case of this clonotype: Since a much larger clone is just one base distant, this may be a read error. It is likely a read error, because the conserved phenylalanine at the end of the CDR3 is missing. The chain joins TRBV20-1 to TRBJ2-1, with TRBD1 identical over 7 bases. J lost 5 bases, V lost 5 bases, and 6 bases had no gene match. CDR1 is DFQATT, CDR2 SNEGSKA, per germline (reference sequence). The CDR3 is 13 amino acids. CDR3 amino acids: CSAYRGTDNEQFS. The CDR3 coding sequence is TGCAGTGCTTACAGAGGGACAGACAATGAGCAGTTCTCC.

By share, this clonotype ranks as medium-sized. This chain uses TRBV11-3 with TRBJ2-1, with 10 bases that match TRBD2. Germline CDR1 is SGHNT and CDR2 is YENEEA. Trimming at V came to 0 bases and at J to 10 bases, leaving 6 bases not matched to a gene. The CDR3 totals 15 residues. CDR3 coding DNA: TGTGCCAGCAGCTTAGACACTCGGACTAGCGGCGAGCAGTTCTTC. Protein sequence: CASSLDTRTSGEQFF.

This clonotype showed up just a few times. The V gene is TRBV7-3, the J gene TRBJ2-1; 7 bases match TRBD1. The CDR3 totals 16 residues. Germline V lookup: CDR1 SGHTA, CDR2 FQGTGA. Germline trimming cut 2 bases from V and 4 bases from J; bases unmatched to any gene: 8. CDR3 sequence (DNA): TGTGCCAGCAGCTTACAACCTGCAGGGGGATACAATGAGCAGTTCTTC. Amino acids: CASSLQPAGGYNEQFF.

With regard to this clonotype: The germline gene is not matched at one end of the junction; a read error may be the cause. The chain combines TRBV28 with TRBJ2-2, with 8 bases that match TRBD1. CDR1 is MDHEN and CDR2 is SYDVKM in the germline V gene. This CDR3 region has 15 residues. The CDR3 bases are TGTGCCAGCAGTCCCTACGAGGACAGGGCCGGGGACCTGTTTTTT. It specifies CASSPYEDRAGDLFF.

This clonotype was found a few times. Given a much more abundant clone one base away, this may be a read error. This chain joins TRBV13 and TRBJ2-1; 9 nucleotides agree with TRBD2. V gave up 5 bases and J gave up 5 bases; unmatched junction bases: 7. The CDR3 is 15 amino acids. CDR1 PRHDT and CDR2 FYEKMQ come from the germline V gene (reference sequence). This CDR3 reads CASSPRREGDNEQFF. CDR3 sequence (DNA): TGTGCCAGCAGCCCTCGGCGGGAGGGGGACAATGAGCAGTTCTTC.

In its sample, this clonotype was seen many times. The chain employs TRBV6-2 or TRBV6-3 and TRBJ2-5, with 10 bases lining up with TRBD2. This CDR3 region has 15 residues. The germline CDR1 and CDR2 sequences are MNHEY and SVGEGT. After removal of 0 bases from V and 5 bases from J, the junction contained 3 bases not matched to a gene. CDR3: CASSYSSSGSETQYF. The CDR3 DNA reads as TGTGCCAGCAGTTACTCGTCTAGCGGGAGTGAGACCCAGTACTTC.

A note on this clonotype: Sequence at one end of the junction differs from germline and may be a read error. The chain employs TRBV29-1 and TRBJ2-7; the D gene is possibly TRBD2 (5 bases). The germline gives CDR1 SQVTM, CDR2 ANQGSEA. The CDR3 is made up of 11 amino acids. The CDR3: CSVESVSEQCF. The CDR3 coding sequence is TGTAGCGTTGAAAGTGTATCCGAGCAGTGCTTC.

This clonotype was counted only a few times. A much bigger clone sits one base away, suggesting this may be a read error. V is TRBV13 and J is TRBJ2-1; 8 bases fit TRBD2. Germline V gives CDR1 PRHDT, CDR2 FYEKMQ (reference sequence). The V segment lost 5 bases and the J segment 5 bases; nucleotides outside the gene matches: 8. The CDR3 is 15 residues long. CDR3 DNA: TGTGCCAGCAGCCCTTGTCGGGAGGGGGACAATGAGCAGTTCTTC. Its translation: CASSPCREGDNEQFF.

With regard to this clonotype: The CDR3 carries no conserved terminal phenylalanine or tryptophan, so it likely arises from a read error. The limits of the CDR3 on the DNA are not certain, so only TCRdb's listed CDR3 is given. This chain joins TRBV11-3 and TRBJ2-3. Germline V CDR1 and CDR2: SGHNT, YENEEA. A total of 13 residues make up the CDR3, ends included. The CDR3 is CASSLGNTDTRYI.

This clonotype was seen at least ten times. This sequence joins TRBV20-1 and TRBJ2-1; 11 bases are shared with TRBD2. This CDR3 is 16 amino acids long. V shed 5 bases and J 7 bases; nucleotides not matched to a gene: 13. Germline CDR1 DFQATT, CDR2 SNEGSKA (reference sequence). The CDR3 nucleotides read TGCAGTGCTCCGCTGGGACTAGCGGCCCTGGGGAATGAGCAGTTCTTC. Its protein is CSAPLGLAALGNEQFF.

This chain links TRBV6-1 with TRBJ2-2; D perhaps matches TRBD1 (6 bases). The CDR3 has 16 residues. The V gene lost 1 base and the J gene lost 7 bases, with 16 bases spanning the gap. Germline-derived CDR1 and CDR2 are MNHNS and SASEGT. The CDR3, as DNA: TGTGCCAGCAGTGAAGACTTGATGGCAGGGGACGGGGAGCTGTTTTTT. Translating gives CASSEDLMAGDGELFF.

Note on this clonotype: The junction departs from the called germline gene at one end, perhaps through a read error. This chain joins TRBV11-2 and TRBJ1-5, with D maybe TRBD1 (5 bases). The CDR3 is 15 residues long. CDR1 is SGHAT, CDR2 FQNNGV, per germline. The CDR3 protein is CANSLQGSRNQPQHF. The DNA of the CDR3 is TGTGCCAACAGCCTTCAGGGCAGTCGGAATCAGCCCCAGCATTTT.

As concerns this clonotype: The CDR3 ends on some other residue instead of the conserved phenylalanine or tryptophan, so this is likely a read error. It is unclear where the CDR3 begins or ends on the DNA, so no DNA is shown, and the CDR3 is as TCRdb lists it. J is TRBJ2-2 and V is TRBV4-1; the table's D call of TRBD1 was not tested on the DNA. Counting both end residues, the CDR3 totals 18 amino acids. Germline V gene lookup returns CDR1 MGHRA and CDR2 YSYEKL. The CDR3 is CASSQQPGTGANTGERFL.

Turning to this clonotype: One end of the junction varies from germline; a read error may be responsible. This rearrangement joins TRBV6-1 to TRBJ1-5, with unresolved D. The CDR3 extends over 16 amino acids. Germline V gives CDR1 MNHNS, CDR2 SASEGT. CDR3 in amino acids: CASSGRGRNSNQPQLF. The CDR3 region has the DNA TGTGCCAGCAGTGGACGTGGTAGAAATAGCAATCAGCCCCAGCTTTTT.

Comments on this clonotype: Relative to the germline gene, one junction end is altered; a read error may explain this. The rearrangement joins TRBV4-1 to TRBJ1-5; D is unclear. This CDR3 is built from 16 residues. The germline V gene encodes CDR1 MGHRA and CDR2 YSYEKL. DNA of the CDR3: TGCGCAAGCAGCCAAGGCGTAGTGGCCAATGGGCAGCCCCAGCATTTT. This sequence encodes CASSQGVVANGQPQHF.

The chain uses TRBV11-1 and TRBJ2-3; D gene unclear. Trimming cost V 8 bases and J 6 bases, with 21 bases left between them. In germline, CDR1 is SGHAT, CDR2 FQDESV (reference sequence). The CDR3 totals 15 residues. The CDR3 reads CASGKPNEVGDTQYF. CDR3 in DNA: TGTGCCAGCGGCAAACCTAACGAGGTGGGGGATACGCAGTATTTT.

The V and J genes are TRBV5-4 and TRBJ1-3; 9 bases line up with TRBD1. The CDR3 covers 16 residues. V was clipped by 5 bases and J by 2 bases; unmatched bases: 8. Germline V gene data show CDR1 as SGHNT and CDR2 as YYREEE (reference sequence). CDR3 bases: TGTGCCAGCAGTCGATCGGGACAGGGCACTGGAAACACCATATATTTT. Translating gives CASSRSGQGTGNTIYF.

The V gene is TRBV6-2 or TRBV6-3, the J gene TRBJ2-7, with 10 bases identical to TRBD2. V lost 7 bases and J lost 9; bases outside the gene matches: 21. This CDR3 region has 17 residues. CDR1 and CDR2 from the germline V gene are MNHEY and SVGEGT. CDR3 in DNA: TGTGCCAGCAATCTCCGGAGAGATCAAGCGGGAGGGTGCGGGCAGTACTTC. As protein: CASNLRRDQAGGCGQYF.

To note about this clonotype: Its ends do not fully match the called genes, so a read error is possible. This chain links TRBV30 with TRBJ1-2; D unclear. Per the germline V gene, CDR1 is GTSNPN and CDR2 is SVGIG (reference sequence). The CDR3 length is 12 residues. This CDR3 reads CAWSDTNYGYAF. The CDR3 DNA reads TGTGCCTGGAGTGATACTAACTATGGCTACGCCTTC.

Of note for this clonotype: Germline is not matched at one junction end, which may reflect a read error. The rearrangement uses TRBV9 and TRBJ2-5, with a tentative D call TRBD1 (6 bases). There are 15 residues in the CDR3. The V gene's germline CDR1 is SGDLS and CDR2 YYNGEE. The CDR3 reads CASSVSGQSKDTQYF. CDR3 DNA sequence: TGTGCCAGCAGCGTATCGGGACAAAGCAAAGATACCCAGTACTTC.

There are many counts of this clonotype. The chain carries TRBV28 and TRBJ2-7; the D gene is possibly TRBD2 (6 bases). V lost 7 bases and J lost 2, with 15 bases in between. The CDR3 runs to 14 residues. The germline gives CDR1 MDHEN, CDR2 SYDVKM. CDR3 residues: CASTGTFETYEQYF. Written as DNA, the CDR3 is TGTGCCAGCACCGGGACTTTTGAGACCTACGAGCAGTACTTC.

Here the CDR3 reads CAGKREAGDEQYF. CDR3 DNA: TGTGCCGGTAAACGAGAAGCAGGAGATGAGCAGTACTTC. The chain links TRBV5-4 to TRBJ2-1, with D uncertain. The DNA end favors TRBJ2-7, so the J call may be wrong. This CDR3 spans 13 amino acids. CDR1 is SGHNT, CDR2 YYREEE, per germline (reference sequence).

The table lists this clonotype with a few counts. This chain links TRBV7-2 with TRBJ2-5; D ambiguous. The ends were cut back, 1 base at V and 2 bases at J, with 14 bases in the middle. This CDR3 comprises 16 residues. Germline CDR1 SGHTA, CDR2 FQGNSA. The CDR3 DNA reads as TGTGCCAGCAGCTTAGAATTAAGTCTAGGGCAAGAGACCCAGTACTTC. Residues: CASSLELSLGQETQYF.

Turning to this clonotype: The junction departs from the called germline gene at one end, perhaps through a read error. This chain joins TRBV23-1 and TRBJ2-1; D is possibly TRBD1 (5 bases). TRBV23-1 is assigned to the ORF class and has an uncertain function. The CDR3 consists of 13 residues. CDR3 DNA: TGCGCCAGCAGGCGACAGTTCTACAATGAGCACTTCTTC. Translated, it gives CASRRQFYNEHFF.

As to this clonotype: Just one base apart from a much larger clone, this may be a read error. In nucleotides, the CDR3 is TGTGCCAGCAGTTACGGGACAATGATCTATACGCAGTATTTT. Translated, it gives CASSYGTMIYTQYF. J is TRBJ2-3 and V is TRBV28, with a possible D match to TRBD1 (6 bases). Trimming cost V 4 bases and J 7 bases, with 15 bases left between them. The CDR3 has 14 residues. The germline CDR1 and CDR2 sequences are MDHEN and SYDVKM.

The genes are TRBV6-5 and TRBJ2-7; 10 bases agree with TRBD1. The junction had 4 bases not matched to a gene; V was cut back by 2 bases and J by 0 bases. Germline CDR1 and CDR2: MNHEY and SVGAGI. The CDR3 runs 16 residues. The CDR3 is CASSYHRDRGSYEQYF. The CDR3 region has the DNA TGTGCCAGCAGTTACCACCGGGACAGGGGCTCCTACGAGCAGTACTTC.

As regards this clonotype: Possible read error: a much larger clone is one base away. It is unclear where the CDR3 begins or ends on the DNA, so no DNA is shown, and the CDR3 is as TCRdb lists it. V gene TRBV30 combines with J gene TRBJ2-1; the table's D call, TRBD1, was not checked against the DNA. In germline, CDR1 is GTSNPN, CDR2 SVGIG (reference sequence). The CDR3 adds up to 16 amino acids, both ends counted. CDR3 region: CAWSVFGQGSYNERFF.